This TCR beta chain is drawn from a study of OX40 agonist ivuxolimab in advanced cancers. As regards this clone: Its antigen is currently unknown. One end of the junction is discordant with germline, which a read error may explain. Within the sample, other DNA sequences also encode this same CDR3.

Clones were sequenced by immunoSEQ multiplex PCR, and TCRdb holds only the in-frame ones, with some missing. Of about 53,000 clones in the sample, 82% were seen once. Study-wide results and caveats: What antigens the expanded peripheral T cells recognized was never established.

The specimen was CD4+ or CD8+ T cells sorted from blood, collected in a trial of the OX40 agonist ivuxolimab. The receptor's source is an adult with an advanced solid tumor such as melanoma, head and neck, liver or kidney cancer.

CDR3 sequence reads: CASSLEGGTGELFF. In DNA, the CDR3 is TGTGCCAGCAGCTTAGAAGGGGGCACCGGGGAGCTGTTCTTT. V and J are TRBV11-3 and TRBJ2-2, with TRBD1 matching over 7 bases. From germline, CDR1 is SGHNT and CDR2 YENEEA. This CDR3 has 14 residues.